The clone carrying this T cell receptor beta chain has just one count. This sample was included in a study of blood T cell repertoires in COVID-19. With 0 bases removed from V and 1 base from J, the gap between germline ends came to 6 bases. Germline CDR1 and CDR2: SGHTA and FQGNSA. The CDR3 loop spans 14 amino acids. In the original analysis: For nucleated cells, counts were estimated from reference gene primer amplification. Libraries were prepared by immunoSEQ multiplex PCR; TCRdb keeps only in-frame clonotypes and omits some of them. The DNA was the basis for D and trimming; V, J and clone size are from that table. In the table there are about 300,000 clones, approximately 90% of which are singletons.

Sequenced material: peripheral blood. The gene calls are TRBV7-2 and TRBJ2-5; D not certain. The source is a woman aged 30 to 39 with COVID-19, enrolled during active disease. The CDR3 sequence: CASSLALTQETQYF. As DNA, the CDR3 is TGTGCCAGCAGCTTAGCACTAACCCAAGAGACCCAGTACTTC.